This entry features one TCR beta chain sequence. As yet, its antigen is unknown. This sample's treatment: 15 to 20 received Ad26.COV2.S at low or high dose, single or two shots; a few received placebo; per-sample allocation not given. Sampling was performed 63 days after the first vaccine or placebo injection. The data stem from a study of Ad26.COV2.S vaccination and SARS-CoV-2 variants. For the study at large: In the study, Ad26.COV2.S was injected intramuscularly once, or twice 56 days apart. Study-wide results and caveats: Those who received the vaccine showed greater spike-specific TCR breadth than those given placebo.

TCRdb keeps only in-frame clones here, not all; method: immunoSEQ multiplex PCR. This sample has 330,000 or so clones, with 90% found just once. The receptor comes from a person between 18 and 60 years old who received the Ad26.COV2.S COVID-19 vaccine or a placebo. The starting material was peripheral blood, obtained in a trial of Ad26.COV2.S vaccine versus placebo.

The CDR3 bases are TGTGCCAGCAGCCGGACCCGTGGCAACAATCAGCCCCAGCATTTT. Translated, it gives CASSRTRGNNQPQHF. The chain carries TRBV6-2 or TRBV6-3 and TRBJ1-5; D unclear. CDR3 length equals 15 residues. V was shortened by 6 bases and J by 3 bases, with 15 bases between the two germline ends. CDR1 and CDR2 from the germline V gene are MNHEY and SVGEGT.